These T cell receptor beta chains were read from a single sample in a study of cytomegalovirus exposure and HLA in healthy donors. The data were produced by immunoSEQ multiplex PCR, yet TCRdb's version contains in-frame clones alone and is incomplete. The sample records 150,000 to 200,000 clones, around 85% being singletons. The sample comprised PBMCs. These receptors all stem from a man between 18 and 35 years old in good health and CMV-seronegative. Each CDR3 is given with its conserved first and last residue. Fields, in order: V gene, D gene, clone size, J gene, CDR3 protein, CDR3 DNA. The D gene is left open where the match is weak. Where a row states a size, it is once, few, many or the class of an expanded clone; other rows omit it.

>TRBV6-1|TRBD1|NA|TRBJ1-2
CASSERGQYNYGYTF
TGTGCCAGCAGTGAACGGGGACAGTATAACTATGGCTACACCTTC
>TRBV18|TRBD2|NA|TRBJ2-7
CASSLTSGVGEQYF
TGTGCCAGCTCACTTACTAGCGGGGTCGGCGAGCAGTACTTC
>TRBV19|TRBD1|few|TRBJ2-7
CASSMSRDREEYF
TGTGCCAGTAGTATGTCCCGGGACAGGGAAGAGTACTTC
>TRBV9|TRBD1|NA|TRBJ2-1
CASSAYGTGVYDEQFF
TGTGCCAGCAGCGCCTACGGGACAGGGGTCTACGATGAGCAGTTCTTC
>TRBV7-3|NA|NA|TRBJ2-3
CASSSTSPPDTQYF
TGTGCCAGCAGCTCCACTAGCCCACCAGATACGCAGTATTTT
>TRBV4-2|TRBD1|NA|TRBJ1-2
CASSQGTGDGYTF
TGTGCCAGCAGCCAAGGGACAGGGGACGGCTACACCTTC
>TRBV13|NA|NA|TRBJ1-4
CASSFGGTEKLFF
TGTGCCAGCAGTTTCGGGGGGACTGAAAAACTGTTTTTT
>TRBV11-2|TRBD2|NA|TRBJ2-7
CASSPSPGTIREQYF
TGTGCCAGCAGCCCCTCCCCCGGGACTATCCGCGAGCAGTACTTC
>TRBV5-1|NA|NA|TRBJ2-7
CASSLWGRVNEQYF
TGCGCCAGCAGCTTATGGGGGCGAGTCAACGAGCAGTACTTC
>TRBV19|NA|NA|TRBJ2-6
CASSRTGPSGANVLTF
TGTGCCAGTAGTCGTACAGGGCCCTCTGGGGCCAACGTCCTGACTTTC
>TRBV7-8|NA|NA|TRBJ2-1
CASSLWAAGAPGEQFF
TGTGCCAGCAGCTTATGGGCGGCGGGGGCTCCAGGGGAGCAGTTCTTC
>TRBV19|TRBD1|NA|TRBJ1-2
CASSPTGTDPFYGYTF
TGTGCCAGTAGTCCTACCGGGACAGACCCCTTTTATGGCTACACCTTC
>TRBV27|NA|few|TRBJ2-1
CASSLWPGEQYNEQFF
TGTGCCAGCAGTTTATGGCCGGGGGAGCAATACAATGAGCAGTTCTTC